These 5 T cell receptor beta chains were sequenced from one sample in a study of OX40 agonist ivuxolimab in advanced cancers. Produced via immunoSEQ multiplex PCR; TCRdb's table is partial and in-frame only. The top ten hold around 6.5% of the sample, which has around 69,000 clones, roughly nine tenths seen once. Here the sequenced sample was CD4+ or CD8+ T cells sorted from blood, taken in a trial of the OX40 agonist ivuxolimab. The receptors originated from an adult with an advanced solid tumor such as melanoma, head and neck, liver or kidney cancer.

The rearrangement uses TRBV7-6 and TRBJ2-3, with 9 bases fitting TRBD2. Germline assignment: CDR1 SGHVS and CDR2 FNYEAQ. The CDR3 runs to 15 residues. Trimming removed 3 bases from V and 2 bases from J; junction bases left unmatched: 3. CDR3 protein: CASSLSGRNTDTQYF. CDR3 nucleotide sequence: TGTGCCAGCAGCTTGAGCGGGAGGAACACAGATACGCAGTATTTT.

This chain joins TRBV19 and TRBJ2-7; a possible D gene is TRBD2 (5 bases). CDR3 size: 15 residues. The germline gives CDR1 LNHDA, CDR2 SQIVND (reference sequence). The germline V and J ends were trimmed by 2 bases and 3 bases, with 14 bases remaining between them. CDR3 bases: TGTGCCAGTAGTATAAGTTGGAGCGGACTCTACGAGCAGTACTTC. It codes for CASSISWSGLYEQYF.

This rearrangement joins TRBV5-6 to TRBJ2-3, with 7 bases aligning to TRBD2. The CDR3 sequence is 16 residues long. Germline V gene sequence: CDR1 SGHDT, CDR2 YYEEEE. With V trimmed by 2 bases and J by 5 bases, 11 bases remained unmatched. This chain's CDR3 is CASSFAREGLVDTQYF. In nucleotides, the CDR3 is TGTGCCAGCAGCTTTGCGAGGGAGGGCCTTGTAGATACGCAGTATTTT.

V is TRBV6-5 and J is TRBJ2-5; D is unresolved. Matching the DNA end better, TRBJ2-7 makes the J call doubtful. CDR3 length equals 13 residues. Germline CDR1 and CDR2: MNHEY and SVGAGI. CDR3 nucleotides: TGTGCCAGCAGTTACGTAGGCAGCTACGAGCAGTACTTC. It codes for CASSYVGSYEQYF.

Comments on this clone: Additional DNA sequences in this sample encode the identical CDR3. The J gene is TRBJ2-7, the V gene TRBV7-9; D remains ambiguous. This CDR3 has 11 residues. The V end lost 5 bases, the J end lost 0 bases, and 2 bases lay between the germline ends. The V gene's germline CDR1 is SEHNR and CDR2 FQNEAQ (reference sequence). The CDR3 reads CASSTSYEQYF. The CDR3 DNA is TGTGCCAGCAGCACCTCCTACGAGCAGTACTTC.